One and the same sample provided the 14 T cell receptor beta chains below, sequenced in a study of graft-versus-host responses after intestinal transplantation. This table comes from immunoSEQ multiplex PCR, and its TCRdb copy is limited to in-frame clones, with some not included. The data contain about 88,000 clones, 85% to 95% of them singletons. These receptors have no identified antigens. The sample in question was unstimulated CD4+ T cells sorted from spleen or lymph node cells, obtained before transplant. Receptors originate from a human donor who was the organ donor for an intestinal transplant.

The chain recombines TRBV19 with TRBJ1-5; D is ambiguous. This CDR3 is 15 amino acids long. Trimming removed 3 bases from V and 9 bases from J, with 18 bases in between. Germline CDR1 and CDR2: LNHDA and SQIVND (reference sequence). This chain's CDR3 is CASSISSTAPTPQHF. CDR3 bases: TGTGCCAGTAGTATTTCTTCGACCGCTCCGACGCCCCAGCATTTT.

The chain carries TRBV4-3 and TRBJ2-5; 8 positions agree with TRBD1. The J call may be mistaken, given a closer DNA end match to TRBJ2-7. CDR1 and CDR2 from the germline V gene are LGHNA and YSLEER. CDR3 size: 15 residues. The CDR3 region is CASSQGGQATYEQYF. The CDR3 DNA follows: TGCGCCAGCAGCCAAGGGGGACAGGCTACCTACGAGCAGTACTTC.

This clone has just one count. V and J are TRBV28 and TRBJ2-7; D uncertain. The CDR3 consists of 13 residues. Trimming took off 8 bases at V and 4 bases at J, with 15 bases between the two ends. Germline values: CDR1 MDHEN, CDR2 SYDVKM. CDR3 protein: CASGARMHYEQYF. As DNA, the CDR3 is TGTGCCAGCGGAGCTCGGATGCATTACGAGCAGTACTTC.

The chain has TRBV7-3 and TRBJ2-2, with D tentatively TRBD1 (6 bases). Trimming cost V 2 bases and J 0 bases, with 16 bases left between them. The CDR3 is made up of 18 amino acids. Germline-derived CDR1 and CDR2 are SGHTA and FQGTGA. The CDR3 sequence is CASSLQGFSVANTGELFF. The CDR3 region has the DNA TGTGCCAGCAGCTTACAGGGGTTTTCTGTTGCGAACACCGGGGAGCTGTTTTTT.

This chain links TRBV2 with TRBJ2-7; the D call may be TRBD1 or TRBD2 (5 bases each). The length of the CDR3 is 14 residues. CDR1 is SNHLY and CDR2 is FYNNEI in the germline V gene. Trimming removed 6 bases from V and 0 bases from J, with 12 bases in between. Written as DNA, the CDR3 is TGTGCCAGCAGCGGGGACCGAGTCTCCTACGAGCAGTACTTC. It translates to CASSGDRVSYEQYF. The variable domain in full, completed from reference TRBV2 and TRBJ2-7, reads EPEVTQTPSHQVTQMGQEVILRCVPISNHLYFYWYRQILGQKVEFLVSFYNNEISEKSEIFDDQFSVERPDGSNFTLKIRSTKLEDSAMYFCASSGDRVSYEQYFGPGTRLTVT.

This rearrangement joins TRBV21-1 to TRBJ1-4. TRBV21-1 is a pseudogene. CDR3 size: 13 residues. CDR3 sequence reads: CASSRLRAEKLFF. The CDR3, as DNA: TGTGCCAGCAGCCGACTGAGGGCTGAAAAACTGTTTTTT.

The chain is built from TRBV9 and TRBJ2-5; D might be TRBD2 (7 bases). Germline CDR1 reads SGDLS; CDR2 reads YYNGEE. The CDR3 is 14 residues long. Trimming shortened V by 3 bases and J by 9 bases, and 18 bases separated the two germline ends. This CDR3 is CASSADGRGAAQYF. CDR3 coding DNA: TGTGCCAGCAGCGCCGACGGACGGGGGGCGGCCCAGTACTTC.

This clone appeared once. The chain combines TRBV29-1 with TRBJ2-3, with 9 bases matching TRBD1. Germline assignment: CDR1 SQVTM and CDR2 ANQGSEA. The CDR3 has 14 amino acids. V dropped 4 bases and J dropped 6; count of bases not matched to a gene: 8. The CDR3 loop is CSVAGTGFLDTQYF. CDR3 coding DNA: TGCAGCGTTGCCGGGACAGGGTTTTTGGATACGCAGTATTTT.

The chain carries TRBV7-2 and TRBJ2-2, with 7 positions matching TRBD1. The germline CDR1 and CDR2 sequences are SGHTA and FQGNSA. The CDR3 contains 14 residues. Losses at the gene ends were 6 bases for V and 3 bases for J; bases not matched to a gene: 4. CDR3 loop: CASSPDRHTGELFF. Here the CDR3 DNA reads TGTGCCAGCAGTCCGGACAGGCACACCGGGGAGCTGTTTTTT.

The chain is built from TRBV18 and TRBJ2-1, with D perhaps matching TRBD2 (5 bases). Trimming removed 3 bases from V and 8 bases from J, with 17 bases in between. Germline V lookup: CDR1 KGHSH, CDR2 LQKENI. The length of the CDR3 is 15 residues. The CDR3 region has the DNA TGTGCCAGCTCACCCCGAGCCGGGATTGAGGATGAGCAGTTCTTC. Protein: CASSPRAGIEDEQFF. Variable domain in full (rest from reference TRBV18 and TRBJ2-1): NAGVMQNPRHLVRRRGQEARLRCSPMKGHSHVYWYRQLPEEGLKFMVYLQKENIIDESGMPKERFSAEFPKEGPSILRIQQVVRGDSAAYFCASSPRAGIEDEQFFGPGTRLTVL.

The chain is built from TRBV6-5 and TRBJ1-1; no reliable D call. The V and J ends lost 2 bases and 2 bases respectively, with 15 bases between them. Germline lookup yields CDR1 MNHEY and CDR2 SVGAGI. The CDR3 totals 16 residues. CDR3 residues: CASSYLPGERNTEAFF. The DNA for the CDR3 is TGTGCCAGCAGTTACCTACCGGGAGAAAGAAACACTGAAGCTTTCTTT.

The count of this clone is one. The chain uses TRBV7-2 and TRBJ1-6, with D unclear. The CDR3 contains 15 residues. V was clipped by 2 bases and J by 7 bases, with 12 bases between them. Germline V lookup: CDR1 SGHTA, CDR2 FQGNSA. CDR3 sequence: CASSLLERLNSPLHF. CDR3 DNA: TGTGCCAGCAGCTTATTGGAGAGACTCAATTCACCCCTCCACTTT.

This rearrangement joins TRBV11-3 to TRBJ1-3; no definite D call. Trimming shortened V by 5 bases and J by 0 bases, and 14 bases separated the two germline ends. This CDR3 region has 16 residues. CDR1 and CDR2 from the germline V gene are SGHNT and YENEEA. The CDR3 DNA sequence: TGTGCCAGCAGCCGCCATGGCCCGAGCTCTGGAAACACCATATATTTT. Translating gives CASSRHGPSSGNTIYF.

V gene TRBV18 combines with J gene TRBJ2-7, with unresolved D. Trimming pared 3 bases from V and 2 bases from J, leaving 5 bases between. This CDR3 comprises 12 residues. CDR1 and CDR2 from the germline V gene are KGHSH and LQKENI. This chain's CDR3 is CASSPDPYEQYF. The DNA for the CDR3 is TGTGCCAGCTCACCTGACCCCTACGAGCAGTACTTC.